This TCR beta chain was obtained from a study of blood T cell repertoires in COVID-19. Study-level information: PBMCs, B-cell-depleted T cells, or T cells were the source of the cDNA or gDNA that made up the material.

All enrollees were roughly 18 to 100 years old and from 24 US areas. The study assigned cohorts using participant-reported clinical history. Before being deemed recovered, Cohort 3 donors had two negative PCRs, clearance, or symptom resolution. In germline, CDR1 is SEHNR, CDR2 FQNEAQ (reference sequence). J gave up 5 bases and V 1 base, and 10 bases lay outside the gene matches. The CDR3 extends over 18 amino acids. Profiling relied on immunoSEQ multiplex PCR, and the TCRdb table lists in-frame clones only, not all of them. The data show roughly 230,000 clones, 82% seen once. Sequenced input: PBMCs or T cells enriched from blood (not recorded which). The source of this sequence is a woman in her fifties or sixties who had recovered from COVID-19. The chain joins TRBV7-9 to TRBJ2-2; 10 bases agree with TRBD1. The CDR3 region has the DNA TGTGCCAGCAGCTTAGGGGACAGGGGATATAGTTGGACCGGGGAGCTGTTTTTT. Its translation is CASSLGDRGYSWTGELFF.